This TCR beta chain was documented in a study of regulatory T cells in long-lasting Graves disease. Through Arm-PCR of CDR3 regions and iRepertoire HTBI primers, TCR beta libraries were built. TCRdb recomputed calls from the multiplex PCR reads with MiXCR, one row per CDR3 protein. The sample yields approximately 400,000 distinct CDR3 sequences, less than 25% seen once. Noted time point: persistent/refractory GD, antithyroid drugs over 5 years with positive TRAb. The authors made the TCR library using RNA they extracted from PBMCs. The CDR3 is made up of 14 amino acids. Looked up from germline, CDR1 is MGHRA and CDR2 is YSYEKL. V was shortened by 0 bases and J by 0 bases, with 5 bases between the two germline ends.

The chain employs TRBV4-1 and TRBJ1-1; no clear D. Specimen: peripheral blood mononuclear cells (PBMCs), collected when the disease was refractory, from a patient treated with antithyroid drugs. This TCR came from a female donor with Graves disease. CDR3 sequence: CASSQERLNTEAFF. In nucleotides, the CDR3 is TGCGCCAGCAGCCAAGAAAGACTGAACACTGAAGCTTTCTTT.